The T cell receptor beta chain described here comes from a study of beta chain features in type 1 diabetes (dated by TCRdb to the late 2010s). A note on the overall study: Patients and healthy donors did not differ in mean age, gender distribution, total cell number or subset yield. A total of some 100,000,000 sorted cells were examined across all samples, and a strong correlation was observed between cell number per subset and RNA yield. In the study, TCRB repertoires of sorted circulating CD4+ T cell subsets from recently diagnosed type 1 diabetes patients were compared with those of matched healthy donors. Regulatory and stem cell-like memory subsets were obtained from only 8 patients and about eight healthy donors, while naive and central memory subsets were obtained from all 30 or so donors.

The High Capacity cDNA Reverse Transcription Kit was used to reverse transcribe all of the isolated RNA, meaning that expressed TCRB transcripts were what got sequenced. Deep immunoSEQ sequencing was performed on naive, central memory and regulatory T cell samples, with an average of approximately 4 million total reads per sample. Sorted cells were lysed in RLT buffer and RNA was extracted with DNase-treated RNeasy Micro or Mini kits, depending on cell number. To prevent cross-contamination, every cell subset was processed on its own, while patient and healthy donor samples were processed together. TCRB sequences were amplified from cDNA with the immunoSEQ multiplex PCR, producing 87-bp fragments spanning the CDR3 region. Sequencing of the amplicons was performed on the Illumina HiSeq platform. The authors processed their data as follows. Synthetic template baselines were used to correct PCR bias computationally, reads within Hamming distance 2 were collapsed, and singletons that could not be merged were discarded. Reads were aligned to IMGT to assign V, D and J genes, CDR3 length, and insertions or deletions at six rearrangement sites. Within each subset, clonotype counts were normalized to sorted cell number, and only after that were true diversity and Gini coefficients computed with the tcR R package. Repertoire sharing was quantified using the overlap coefficient calculated on TCRB nucleotide sequences. What TCRdb holds here is the immuneACCESS table cut down to in-frame rearrangements. Part of the clones is not present; checked against another copy, under half of the missing clones reflect an unresolved V gene, and the others are unexplained. V, J and clone size derive from that table, while D and trimming were established from the DNA sequence. For this sample there are 200,000 to 300,000 clones; 25% to 35% appear just once. The top ten clones comprise under 5% of the sample.

As to this clone: It lacks a known antigen. Base qualities were left out, and no much larger clone turns up one base away.

Summary of the overall study and its limitations: Shorter templates might be favored by PCR, yet because patient and control samples were amplified and corrected together, any such skew would affect both groups equally. Type 1 diabetes patients showed a moderate but significant shortening of TCRB CDR3 length in all four CD4+ subsets. The naive, central memory and regulatory TCRB repertoires appeared to resemble one another more closely among patients than among healthy donors. Fewer insertions and more nucleotide deletions at VDJ recombination sites were observed in patients with type 1 diabetes, implying thymic rearrangement abnormalities. Only small numbers of individuals were included in the HLA sub-analyses, which left unresolved whether HLA type had any influence on TCRB rearrangement. Because cDNA was sequenced instead of genomic DNA, activated cells with high expression could be over-represented, although the groups did not differ in activation or CD3 levels.

From each donor, a single peripheral blood sample of approximately 120 mL on average was drawn into heparinised tubes. Naive, central memory, regulatory and stem cell-like memory CD4+ T cells were sorted on a BD FACSAria II using a panel including CD45RO, CCR7, CD25, CD127, CD95 and CD27. Purity was above 98% for every sorted population. Right away, PBMCs were isolated by Lymphoprep density gradient centrifugation and were stained directly, with no culture step. So that batch effects would be minimized, each experiment stained and sorted samples in pairs, pairing one healthy donor with one patient. Its CDR3 holds 17 amino acids, cysteine through phenylalanine. Left in the record is the CDR3 DNA by itself, 51 bases read in frame from the first base. From a lookup of the germline V gene (reference sequence), CDR1 and CDR2 are PRHDT and FYEKMQ. Relative to germline, V is missing 4 bases and J is missing 1 base, with 11 bases of the junction outside any gene match.

The receptor comes from a man aged 30 to 39 in good health. The receptor chain draws on TRBV13 and TRBJ2-5; 8 central nucleotides agree with TRBD2. Material for sequencing was central memory CD4+ T cells from blood. CDR3 loop: CASSSPGVAGTQETQYF. In nucleotide form, the sequence is TGTGCCAGCAGCTCCCCGGGAGTAGCGGGAACCCAAGAGACCCAGTACTTC.